This entry lists 29 T cell receptor beta chains sequenced from one sample in a study of blood T cell repertoires in COVID-19. The table came from immunoSEQ multiplex PCR; TCRdb's copy has only in-frame clones and leaves some out. The table has about 250,000 clones, around nine tenths seen once. The sequenced material came from PBMCs or T cells enriched from blood (not recorded which). All receptors derive from a woman aged 18-30 years who had recovered from COVID-19.

This rearrangement joins TRBV5-1 to TRBJ1-1, with 10 bases matching TRBD1. This CDR3 has 14 residues. Losses at the gene ends were 4 bases for V and 3 bases for J; bases not matched to a gene: 3. Germline loops: CDR1 SGHRS, CDR2 YFSETQ. The CDR3 region is CASSMTGGHTEAFF. The CDR3 bases are TGCGCCAGCAGCATGACAGGGGGCCACACTGAAGCTTTCTTT.

J is TRBJ1-5 and V is TRBV24-1; no firm D call. Trimming took off 5 bases at V and 9 bases at J, with 16 bases between the two ends. Germline V CDR1 and CDR2: KGHDR, SFDVKD. This CDR3 has 14 amino acids. The CDR3 nucleotides are TGTGCCACCAGTGGGGCCGGGGTCGAAGGGCCCCAGCATTTT. Protein sequence: CATSGAGVEGPQHF.

The J gene is TRBJ2-2, the V gene TRBV6-2 or TRBV6-3, with a possible D match to TRBD2 (5 bases). V was pared by 2 bases and J by 5 bases, with 21 bases between. CDR1 and CDR2 from the germline V gene are MNHEY and SVGEGT. CDR3 size: 18 residues. In nucleotides, the CDR3 is TGTGCCAGCAGTTACGAGCGGCGCGGATTGTTTATGACCGGGGAGCTGTTTTTT. As protein: CASSYERRGLFMTGELFF.

The V and J genes are TRBV11-3 and TRBJ2-7, with D possibly matching TRBD2 (5 bases). Germline values: CDR1 SGHNT, CDR2 YENEEA. CDR3 length: 11 amino acids. Trimming pared 6 bases from V and 5 bases from J, leaving 8 bases between. The CDR3 protein is CASREDHEQYF. The CDR3 DNA follows: TGTGCCAGCAGGGAGGATCACGAGCAGTACTTC.

V and J are TRBV6-4 and TRBJ2-1, with D possibly matching TRBD2 (7 bases). From germline, CDR1 is MRHNA and CDR2 SNTAGT. Deletions cut 6 bases from V and 0 bases from J, with 12 bases between. This CDR3 region has 15 residues. DNA of the CDR3: TGTGCCAGCAGCCGCGGGGGCAGCTCCTACAATGAGCAGTTCTTC. This sequence encodes CASSRGGSSYNEQFF.

This chain connects TRBV29-1 to TRBJ2-1, with TRBD1 matching over 7 bases. Trimming cost V 6 bases and J 13 bases; bases outside gene matches: 15. CDR1 is SQVTM and CDR2 is ANQGSEA in the germline V gene. The length of the CDR3 is 13 residues. CDR3 region: CSVEPEQGLIQFF. Written as DNA, the CDR3 is TGCAGCGTAGAACCGGAACAGGGGTTAATTCAGTTCTTC.

The chain carries TRBV25-1 and TRBJ2-2; D is unclear. Germline V gene data show CDR1 as MGHDK and CDR2 as SYGVNS. The V end was cut by 4 bases, the J end by 2 bases, with 5 bases between. The CDR3 has 13 residues. Here the CDR3 reads CASSVQNTGELFF. CDR3 DNA sequence: TGTGCCAGCAGTGTTCAAAACACCGGGGAGCTGTTTTTT. Filled out from reference TRBV25-1 and TRBJ2-2, the complete variable domain reads EADIYQTPRYLVIGTGKKITLECSQTMGHDKMYWYQQDPGMELHLIHYSYGVNSTEKGDLSSESTVSRIRTEHFPLTLESARPSHTSQYLCASSVQNTGELFFGEGSRLTVL.

This chain connects TRBV5-4 to TRBJ2-5; 7 bases agree with TRBD1. The CDR3 totals 17 residues. Trimming cost V 0 bases and J 3 bases; bases outside gene matches: 11. Germline loops: CDR1 SGHNT, CDR2 YYREEE (reference sequence). Written as DNA, the CDR3 is TGTGCCAGCAGCTTGGAAAACAGGGGACGACTTAAAGAGACCCAGTACTTC. Encoded protein: CASSLENRGRLKETQYF.

The CDR3 sequence is CASSFTLAGDNEQFF. CDR3 DNA sequence: TGCGCCAGCAGCTTTACTCTAGCGGGAGACAATGAGCAGTTCTTC. V is TRBV5-1 and J is TRBJ2-1; TRBD2 aligns across 10 bases. The CDR3 sequence is 15 residues long. With V trimmed by 2 bases and J by 5 bases, 4 bases remained unmatched. The germline V gene encodes CDR1 SGHRS and CDR2 YFSETQ. Supplemented by reference TRBV5-1 and TRBJ2-1, the full variable domain reads KAGVTQTPRYLIKTRGQQVTLSCSPISGHRSVSWYQQTPGQGLQFLFEYFSETQRNKGNFPGRFSGRQFSNSRSEMNVSTLELGDSALYLCASSFTLAGDNEQFFGPGTRLTVL.

The V gene is TRBV5-8, the J gene TRBJ1-2; possible D gene TRBD1, 6 bases. The CDR3 runs to 15 residues. Per the germline V gene, CDR1 is SGHTS and CDR2 is YDEGEE. With 3 bases removed from V and 8 bases from J, the gap between germline ends came to 20 bases. CDR3 nucleotide sequence: TGTGCCAGCAGCTCCCCCCCCTCCAGGGGAGGGGGCTACACCTTC. As protein: CASSSPPSRGGGYTF.

The chain joins TRBV7-9 to TRBJ2-2, with 8 bases matching TRBD2. The CDR3 is made up of 15 amino acids. Trimming at V came to 4 bases and at J to 8 bases, leaving 9 bases not matched to a gene. CDR1 is SEHNR and CDR2 is FQNEAQ in the germline V gene (reference sequence). The CDR3 nucleotides are TGTGCCAGCAGCTACCCCCTTAGCGGGGAAGGGGAGCTGTTTTTT. It encodes CASSYPLSGEGELFF.

DNA of the CDR3: TGTGCCAGCAGCCTTCTAGCGGGAGGGGGTCTAGCCAAAAACATTCAGTACTTC. Translating gives CASSLLAGGGLAKNIQYF. V is TRBV3-1 (or the pseudogene TRBV3-2) and J is TRBJ2-4; TRBD2 matches 12 bases. Trimming took 4 bases from V and 0 from J; bases not matched to a gene: 7. The CDR3 has 18 amino acids. CDR1 is LGHDT and CDR2 is YNNKEL in the germline V gene (reference sequence).

V and J are TRBV7-9 and TRBJ2-1; 7 nucleotides align to TRBD1. The CDR3 runs to 15 residues. V trimming: 0 bases; J trimming: 4 bases; junction bases outside the gene matches: 3. Germline CDR1 SEHNR, CDR2 FQNEAQ (reference sequence). The CDR3 is CASSLAGQRYNEQFF. The CDR3 DNA is TGTGCCAGCAGCTTAGCGGGACAGAGGTACAATGAGCAGTTCTTC.

This clone was observed once. The chain has TRBV28 and TRBJ2-2; a possible D gene is TRBD1 (6 bases). V dropped 3 bases and J dropped 3 bases, with 14 bases sitting between them. There are 16 residues in the CDR3. Per the germline V gene, CDR1 is MDHEN and CDR2 is SYDVKM. CDR3 sequence (DNA): TGTGCCAGCAGTTTGCAGGGGTTTCAGGACACCGGGGAGCTGTTTTTT. As protein: CASSLQGFQDTGELFF.

J is TRBJ2-2 and V is TRBV3-1 (or the pseudogene TRBV3-2); no clear D. CDR3 size: 15 residues. The germline CDR1 and CDR2 sequences are LGHDT and YNNKEL (reference sequence). The V gene lost 1 base and the J gene lost 7 bases, with 13 bases spanning the gap. CDR3 coding DNA: TGTGCCAGCAGCCAAGTGTTAGTAACGAACGGGGAGCTGTTTTTT. It specifies CASSQVLVTNGELFF.

This clone was counted a single time. The CDR3 nucleotides read TGTGCCAGCAGTAGGCTCCCACAGGATACGCAGTATTTT. It codes for CASSRLPQDTQYF. The rearrangement uses TRBV6-4 and TRBJ2-3; the D is unclear. The CDR3 is 13 residues long. V gave up 5 bases and J gave up 6 bases, with 12 bases separating them. Germline V CDR1 and CDR2: MRHNA, SNTAGT.

The chain joins TRBV7-2 to TRBJ1-3; TRBD1 agrees at 7 bases. Per the germline V gene, CDR1 is SGHTA and CDR2 is FQGNSA. The V gene end was trimmed by 0 bases and the J gene end by 4 bases; junction bases not matched to a gene: 6. The CDR3 runs to 16 residues. This CDR3 is CASSLAWRGLGNTIYF. The CDR3 DNA follows: TGTGCCAGCAGCTTAGCGTGGAGGGGGCTAGGAAACACCATATATTTT.

The chain uses TRBV4-3 and TRBJ2-7, with a weak D call TRBD2 (6 bases). The CDR3 loop spans 16 amino acids. Germline V gene data show CDR1 as LGHNA and CDR2 as YSLEER. Trimming cost V 0 bases and J 9 bases, with 21 bases left between them. The CDR3, as DNA: TGCGCCAGCAGCCAAGATTTCGGGGGAAATGGATTTGGGCAGTACTTC. Translation gives CASSQDFGGNGFGQYF.

The chain employs TRBV7-9 and TRBJ2-5; D is possibly TRBD2 (6 bases). The CDR3 loop spans 15 amino acids. The germline V gene encodes CDR1 SEHNR and CDR2 FQNEAQ (reference sequence). V lost 5 bases, J lost 3 bases, and 16 bases lay in between. The DNA for the CDR3 is TGTGCCAGCAGCCACGGGGGATACTTGGAAGAGACCCAGTACTTC. Amino acids: CASSHGGYLEETQYF.

The V gene is TRBV2, the J gene TRBJ1-2; 9 bases fit TRBD1. Germline CDR1 reads SNHLY; CDR2 reads FYNNEI. This CDR3 contains 15 residues. J was trimmed by 7 bases and V by 5 bases; bases with no gene match: 11. CDR3 residues: CASSFKGTGTGGYTF. In nucleotides, the CDR3 is TGTGCCAGCAGTTTTAAGGGGACAGGGACAGGTGGCTACACCTTC. Based on the CDR3 plus reference TRBV2 and TRBJ1-2, the full variable domain is EPEVTQTPSHQVTQMGQEVILRCVPISNHLYFYWYRQILGQKVEFLVSFYNNEISEKSEIFDDQFSVERPDGSNFTLKIRSTKLEDSAMYFCASSFKGTGTGGYTFGSGTRLTVV.

This sequence joins TRBV5-5 and TRBJ1-6; D is ambiguous. Between the trimmed V and J ends, which lost 4 bases and 0 bases, there was a span of 14 bases. CDR1 is SGHKS, CDR2 YYEKEE, per germline (reference sequence). This CDR3 contains 17 residues. In DNA form, the CDR3 reads TGTGCCAGCAGCCTCCGATCCTCGAGCTCCTATAATTCACCCCTCCACTTT. This codes for CASSLRSSSSYNSPLHF. The variable domain in full, completed from reference TRBV5-5 and TRBJ1-6, reads DAGVTQSPTHLIKTRGQQVTLRCSPISGHKSVSWYQQVLGQGPQFIFQYYEKEERGRGNFPDRFSARQFPNYSSELNVNALLLGDSALYLCASSLRSSSSYNSPLHFGNGTRLTVT.

Here the CDR3 reads CATSEGDAGNYGYTF. The CDR3 DNA reads as TGTGCCACCAGCGAGGGGGACGCTGGAAACTATGGCTACACCTTC. This sequence joins TRBV24-1 and TRBJ1-2; D is possibly TRBD1 (6 bases). Trimming cost V 7 bases and J 2 bases, with 16 bases left between them. The length of the CDR3 is 15 residues. Looked up from germline, CDR1 is KGHDR and CDR2 is SFDVKD.

The V and J genes are TRBV6-5 and TRBJ2-1; D is possibly TRBD1 (6 bases). The CDR3 consists of 14 residues. Deletions cut 11 bases from V and 0 bases from J, with 14 bases between. Germline-derived CDR1 and CDR2 are MNHEY and SVGAGI. The CDR3 is CACRQVNSYNEQFF. CDR3 nucleotide sequence: TGTGCCTGCCGACAGGTAAACTCCTACAATGAGCAGTTCTTC.

This clone occurred once. The CDR3 reads CASLGTTSSYNEQFF. CDR3 bases: TGTGCCAGCCTAGGGACTACCAGCTCCTACAATGAGCAGTTCTTC. The genes are TRBV28 and TRBJ2-1, with 7 nucleotides matching TRBD2. The CDR3 consists of 15 residues. CDR1 and CDR2 (germline): MDHEN, SYDVKM. Trimming at V came to 8 bases and at J to 0 bases, leaving 7 bases not matched to a gene.

The V call is TRBV27, the J call TRBJ1-4, with D perhaps matching TRBD1 (5 bases). V lost 2 bases and J lost 4, with 11 bases in between. The CDR3 runs to 15 residues. The germline gives CDR1 MNHEY, CDR2 SMNVEV (reference sequence). The CDR3 coding sequence is TGTGCCAGCAGTTTAGGGGCAGCAAGTAATGAAAAACTGTTTTTT. The encoded protein is CASSLGAASNEKLFF.

The V and J genes are TRBV3-1 (or the pseudogene TRBV3-2) and TRBJ2-7; TRBD2 agrees at 7 bases. Trimming took 3 bases from V and 1 from J; bases not matched to a gene: 9. Germline V lookup: CDR1 LGHDT, CDR2 YNNKEL (reference sequence). This CDR3 region has 16 residues. This CDR3 is CASSQPRRAGSYEQYF. The DNA of the CDR3 is TGTGCCAGCAGCCAGCCTAGGCGAGCGGGGTCCTACGAGCAGTACTTC.

The chain recombines TRBV6-5 with TRBJ1-1; D is uncertain. V lost 2 bases to trimming and J lost 0 bases, with 7 bases between them. The CDR3 has 14 residues. Germline V gene lookup returns CDR1 MNHEY and CDR2 SVGAGI. The CDR3 sequence is CASSYQSMNTEAFF. CDR3 nucleotide sequence: TGTGCCAGCAGTTACCAATCAATGAACACTGAAGCTTTCTTT.

The CDR3 sequence: CASSERQNTEAFF. Written as DNA, the CDR3 is TGTGCCAGCTCGGAACGACAGAACACTGAAGCTTTCTTT. The chain joins TRBV6-4 to TRBJ1-1; no clear D. Trimming removed 8 bases from V and 1 base from J, with 11 bases in between. The germline V gene has CDR1 MRHNA and CDR2 SNTAGT. This CDR3 has 13 residues.

The chain employs TRBV6-5 and TRBJ2-7, with 12 nucleotides matching TRBD1. The CDR3 sequence is 15 residues long. CDR1 MNHEY and CDR2 SVGAGI come from the germline V gene. V lost 5 bases and J lost 6; bases outside the gene matches: 8. The CDR3 loop reads CASSRAGTGGGEQYF. The DNA for the CDR3 is TGTGCCAGCAGTAGAGCCGGGACAGGGGGCGGCGAGCAGTACTTC.